This T cell receptor (beta chain) was documented in a study of blood T cell repertoires in COVID-19. Produced via immunoSEQ multiplex PCR; TCRdb's table is partial and in-frame only. There are roughly 50,000 clones in the sample; less than 80% occur only once, and under 4% lies in the top ten. In germline, CDR1 is SNHLY, CDR2 FYNNEI. The length of the CDR3 is 14 residues. Losses at the gene ends were 5 bases for V and 2 bases for J; bases not matched to a gene: 5. V is TRBV2 and J is TRBJ1-2, with 7 bases fitting TRBD1. The TCR was taken from a man aged 55 to 69 with acute or convalescent COVID-19. The source material was peripheral blood. The CDR3 region has the DNA TGTGCCAGCAGTCAAACAGGGGTAAACTATGGCTACACCTTC. Translated, it gives CASSQTGVNYGYTF.